The 5 T cell receptor beta chains below all came from one sample that was sequenced in a study of Ad26.COV2.S vaccination and SARS-CoV-2 variants. Only in-frame clones appear in the TCRdb table, and some are missing; sequencing was by immunoSEQ multiplex PCR. Of 240,000 or so clones in the sample, 88% were seen once. Treatment noted: 15 to 20 received Ad26.COV2.S at low or high dose, single or two shots; 5 received placebo; per-sample allocation not given. Sample collection was performed on day 63 after the first vaccine or placebo injection. The source was peripheral blood, collected in a trial of Ad26.COV2.S vaccine versus placebo. The receptor set was obtained from a person aged 18 to 65 who received the Ad26.COV2.S COVID-19 vaccine or a placebo.

The chain joins TRBV7-2 to TRBJ2-7, with TRBD2 matching 10 bases. The CDR3 spans 14 residues. V trimming: 2 bases; J trimming: 4 bases; junction bases outside the gene matches: 2. From germline, CDR1 is SGHTA and CDR2 FQGNSA. The CDR3 here is CASSLPGLAYEQYF. CDR3 nucleotides: TGTGCCAGCAGCTTACCGGGACTAGCGTACGAGCAGTACTTC.

V usage is TRBV4-1 and J usage is TRBJ2-5; 9 bases are shared with TRBD1. Germline V gene data show CDR1 as MGHRA and CDR2 as YSYEKL. V was pared by 1 base and J by 3 bases, with 0 bases of the junction left unmatched. CDR3 length: 14 amino acids. DNA of the CDR3: TGCGCCAGCAGCCAAGGGGACAGGGAAGAGACCCAGTACTTC. It codes for CASSQGDREETQYF.

The genes are TRBV5-4 and TRBJ2-7, with D unclear. This CDR3 region has 13 residues. Trimming removed 4 bases at V and 0 bases at J, with 8 bases between. Looked up from germline, CDR1 is SGHNT and CDR2 is YYREEE (reference sequence). Here the CDR3 DNA reads TGTGCCAGCAGCGCCGGCATCTCCTACGAGCAGTACTTC. This gives the protein CASSAGISYEQYF. The complete variable domain, with remaining parts taken from reference TRBV5-4 and TRBJ2-7, reads ETGVTQSPTHLIKTRGQQVTLRCSSQSGHNTVSWYQQALGQGPQFIFQYYREEENGRGNFPPRFSGLQFPNYSSELNVNALELDDSALYLCASSAGISYEQYFGPGTRLTVT.

The V call is TRBV5-6, the J call TRBJ1-6; no firm D call. V dropped 4 bases and J dropped 0 bases, with 11 bases sitting between them. Germline V lookup: CDR1 SGHDT, CDR2 YYEEEE. The CDR3 sequence is 16 residues long. This CDR3 is CASSTQRSSYNSPLHF. CDR3 DNA sequence: TGTGCCAGCAGCACACAAAGGAGCTCCTATAATTCACCCCTCCACTTT.

In its sample, this clone was seen once. The chain links TRBV6-5 to TRBJ2-5; possible D gene TRBD2, 6 bases. CDR1 is MNHEY, CDR2 SVGAGI, per germline. The germline V and J ends were trimmed by 8 bases and 5 bases, with 15 bases remaining between them. The CDR3 spans 13 residues. The CDR3 DNA is TGTGCCAGCCGCTCGTGGGGGGTGGAGACCCAGTACTTC. Amino acids: CASRSWGVETQYF.